The 28 T cell receptor beta chains listed next were all sequenced from one sample in a study of somatic mutations in cytotoxic T cells in rheumatoid arthritis. Profiled with immunoSEQ multiplex PCR; TCRdb holds only in-frame clones, not every one. The top ten clones hold roughly 6.4% of a sample with about 4,200 clones, around three quarters of them seen once. Sequencing was performed on CD8+ T cells sorted from blood. The source of these receptors is an adult with rheumatoid arthritis.

J is TRBJ2-7 and V is TRBV28; 12 nucleotides agree with TRBD1. This CDR3 is built from 17 residues. Germline-derived CDR1 and CDR2 are MDHEN and SYDVKM. The V gene end was trimmed by 2 bases and the J gene end by 4 bases; junction bases not matched to a gene: 9. In DNA, the CDR3 is TGTGCCAGCAGTTTACAGGCCGGGACAGGGGGCCGGTACGAGCAGTACTTC. Its translation is CASSLQAGTGGRYEQYF.

The chain carries TRBV15 and TRBJ2-7, with D perhaps matching TRBD1 (5 bases). Trimming removed 1 base from V and 6 bases from J, with 19 bases in between. CDR1 and CDR2 from the germline V gene are LNHNV and YYDKDF (reference sequence). This CDR3 comprises 16 residues. The CDR3 nucleotides read TGTGCCACCAGCAGAGGCGATCAGGGTGAGGTGGTCGAGCAGTACTTC. Translation gives CATSRGDQGEVVEQYF. The whole variable domain, remainder taken from reference TRBV15 and TRBJ2-7, is DAMVIQNPRYQVTQFGKPVTLSCSQTLNHNVMYWYQQKSSQAPKLLFHYYDKDFNNEADTPDNFQSRRPNTSFCFLDIRSPGLGDTAMYLCATSRGDQGEVVEQYFGPGTRLTVT.

The V gene is TRBV18, the J gene TRBJ2-3; 10 nucleotides agree with TRBD1. Trimming cost V 2 bases and J 2 bases; bases outside gene matches: 4. Germline V gene sequence: CDR1 KGHSH, CDR2 LQKENI. The CDR3 length is 16 residues. The CDR3 DNA reads as TGTGCCAGCTCACCAAGCGGACAGGGGGACACAGATACGCAGTATTTT. This gives the protein CASSPSGQGDTDTQYF.

V usage is TRBV19 and J usage is TRBJ1-1; the D is unclear. The CDR3 length is 13 residues. Germline V gives CDR1 LNHDA, CDR2 SQIVND (reference sequence). The ends were cut back, 5 bases at V and 0 bases at J, with 7 bases in the middle. The CDR3 loop is CASSGYLNTEAFF. For the CDR3, the DNA is TGTGCCAGTAGTGGTTATCTGAACACTGAAGCTTTCTTT.

This chain connects TRBV7-9 to TRBJ2-6, with 7 nucleotides matching TRBD2. Germline V gives CDR1 SEHNR, CDR2 FQNEAQ (reference sequence). V was clipped by 5 bases and J by 16 bases; unmatched bases: 23. The CDR3 consists of 17 residues. The CDR3 DNA reads TGTGCCAGCAGCCTAGAGGGGACTATACCCCAGACCCCTATTCTGACTTTC. Amino acid sequence: CASSLEGTIPQTPILTF.

The chain has TRBV6-4 and TRBJ1-2; D ambiguous. CDR1 is MRHNA, CDR2 SNTAGT, per germline. Trimming left V 0 bases short and J 0 bases short, with 8 bases between. The length of the CDR3 is 15 residues. The CDR3 DNA reads as TGTGCCAGCAGTGACTCATACAGAACTAACTATGGCTACACCTTC. Translated: CASSDSYRTNYGYTF.

The chain links TRBV27 to TRBJ2-1, with D perhaps TRBD2 (7 bases). V was clipped by 4 bases and J by 9 bases, with 13 bases between them. Germline V gene lookup returns CDR1 MNHEY and CDR2 SMNVEV (reference sequence). This CDR3 contains 13 residues. This chain's CDR3 is CASSSGGAGEQFF. CDR3 nucleotide sequence: TGTGCCAGCAGTTCTGGGGGGGCGGGTGAGCAGTTCTTC.

The rearrangement joins TRBV6-5 to TRBJ2-2; the D is unclear. The germline gives CDR1 MNHEY, CDR2 SVGAGI. This CDR3 has 14 amino acids. Trimming removed 2 bases at V and 3 bases at J, with 7 bases between. The CDR3 sequence is CASSYDRDTGELFF. CDR3 coding DNA: TGTGCCAGCAGTTACGATCGGGACACCGGGGAGCTGTTTTTT.

This clone has just a few counts. The chain is built from TRBV30 and TRBJ1-1; D gene unclear. This CDR3 has 16 residues. V was shortened by 4 bases and J by 5 bases, with 23 bases between the two germline ends. Germline CDR1 reads GTSNPN; CDR2 reads SVGIG (reference sequence). The DNA of the CDR3 is TGTGCCTGGAACATGCCCGGGAAACTCTATAGGACTGAAGCTTTCTTT. Its translation: CAWNMPGKLYRTEAFF.

This clone was observed once. This chain joins TRBV5-1 and TRBJ2-1, with 12 positions matching TRBD2. Germline values: CDR1 SGHRS, CDR2 YFSETQ. V was pared by 2 bases and J by 8 bases, with 8 bases of the junction left unmatched. This CDR3 has 16 residues. CDR3 sequence reads: CASSFLPSGGGHEQFF. The CDR3 DNA follows: TGCGCCAGCAGCTTCCTCCCTAGCGGGGGGGGCCATGAGCAGTTCTTC.

The rearrangement links TRBV6-1 to TRBJ2-1, with unresolved D. Between the trimmed V and J ends, which lost 1 base and 0 bases, there was a span of 7 bases. The CDR3 is 15 residues long. The germline CDR1 and CDR2 sequences are MNHNS and SASEGT. This chain's CDR3 is CASSEEDSSYNEQFF. The CDR3 nucleotides are TGTGCCAGCAGTGAAGAAGATAGCTCCTACAATGAGCAGTTCTTC.

The J gene is TRBJ2-7, the V gene TRBV7-9; 7 bases are shared with TRBD2. J lost 0 bases, V lost 8 bases, and 1 base had no gene match. The germline V gene has CDR1 SEHNR and CDR2 FQNEAQ (reference sequence). The CDR3 has 12 amino acids. The CDR3 sequence: CASGGGSYEQYF. The CDR3 DNA is TGTGCCAGCGGCGGGGGCTCCTACGAGCAGTACTTC.

V usage is TRBV9 and J usage is TRBJ2-2; the match to TRBD1 covers 7 bases. This CDR3 spans 16 amino acids. In germline, CDR1 is SGDLS, CDR2 YYNGEE. With 0 bases clipped from V and 1 base from J, the junction kept 3 bases outside the gene matches. The CDR3 is CASSVVDRENTGELFF. The CDR3 region has the DNA TGTGCCAGCAGCGTAGTCGACAGGGAGAACACCGGGGAGCTGTTTTTT. Combining the CDR3 with reference TRBV9 and TRBJ2-2 gives the whole variable domain DSGVTQTPKHLITATGQRVTLRCSPRSGDLSVYWYQQSLDQGLQFLIQYYNGEERAKGNILERFSAQQFPDLHSELNLSSLELGDSALYFCASSVVDRENTGELFFGEGSRLTVL.

This chain uses TRBV4-1 with TRBJ1-3; no definite D call. This CDR3 is built from 14 residues. V was clipped by 1 base and J by 2 bases, with 6 bases between them. Germline V gives CDR1 MGHRA, CDR2 YSYEKL. CDR3 residues: CASSQVRPGNTIYF. The CDR3 DNA reads TGCGCCAGCAGCCAAGTCCGGCCTGGAAACACCATATATTTT.

This clone was recorded once. The J gene is TRBJ2-1, the V gene TRBV10-3; D gene uncertain. V was pared by 4 bases and J by 4 bases, with 8 bases between. Germline V gene data show CDR1 as ENHRY and CDR2 as SYGVKD. The CDR3 consists of 13 residues. The CDR3 DNA follows: TGTGCCATCAGTGTCCCCACATACAATGAGCAGTTCTTC. Its translation is CAISVPTYNEQFF.

The rearrangement links TRBV5-8 to TRBJ1-3; weak D call: TRBD1 (6 bases). This CDR3 region has 13 residues. Looked up from germline, CDR1 is SGHTS and CDR2 is YDEGEE. V dropped 5 bases and J dropped 0 bases, with 6 bases sitting between them. Here the CDR3 reads CASRTGSGNTIYF. As DNA, the CDR3 is TGTGCCAGCAGGACAGGCTCTGGAAACACCATATATTTT.

The chain has TRBV5-6 and TRBJ2-7; TRBD1 or TRBD2 may be the D gene (5 bases each). The germline V gene has CDR1 SGHDT and CDR2 YYEEEE. The CDR3 runs to 13 residues. Trimming stripped 2 bases from V and 7 bases from J, with 13 bases between. The CDR3 DNA is TGTGCCAGCAGCTTCGGGGCCGTCGGGGAGCAGTACTTC. It encodes CASSFGAVGEQYF.

The chain employs TRBV5-8 and TRBJ2-7; the match to TRBD1 covers 7 bases. The germline gives CDR1 SGHTS, CDR2 YDEGEE. The CDR3 length is 13 residues. Trimming removed 4 bases from V and 3 bases from J; junction bases left unmatched: 4. CDR3 protein: CASSEGTVYEQYF. In nucleotides, the CDR3 is TGTGCCAGCAGCGAAGGGACAGTCTACGAGCAGTACTTC.

V is TRBV2 and J is TRBJ2-7; maybe TRBD2 (5 bases). This CDR3 contains 13 residues. CDR1 is SNHLY, CDR2 FYNNEI, per germline. V lost 6 bases and J 1 base, leaving 10 bases between the germline ends. The CDR3 here is CASRYSASYEQYF. The CDR3, as DNA: TGTGCCAGCAGGTATAGCGCTTCCTACGAGCAGTACTTC.

A few counts support this clone. The rearrangement uses TRBV18 and TRBJ2-7; D might be TRBD2 (6 bases). Deletions cut 2 bases from V and 2 bases from J, with 7 bases between. Germline CDR1 and CDR2: KGHSH and LQKENI. The CDR3 contains 13 residues. The CDR3 nucleotides are TGTGCCAGCTCACCAGGGGAGGCCTACGAGCAGTACTTC. It is translated as CASSPGEAYEQYF.

This clone turned up a few times. The chain's CDR3 is CASSATDPSYEQYF. For the CDR3, the DNA is TGTGCCAGCAGCGCGACAGATCCCTCCTACGAGCAGTACTTC. The chain recombines TRBV7-2 with TRBJ2-7, with a possible D match to TRBD1 (5 bases). This CDR3 comprises 14 residues. Germline CDR1 and CDR2: SGHTA and FQGNSA. V was pared by 5 bases and J by 0 bases, with 11 bases between.

The chain recombines TRBV7-6 with TRBJ2-2; 7 nucleotides align to TRBD1. J lost 4 bases, V lost 5 bases, and 7 bases had no gene match. Germline V CDR1 and CDR2: SGHVS, FNYEAQ. The CDR3 runs to 15 residues. CDR3 coding DNA: TGTGCCAGCAGCCCCCGGGCAGGGGGCACCGGGGAGCTGTTTTTT. Translation: CASSPRAGGTGELFF.

The chain has TRBV5-1 and TRBJ1-3; D is ambiguous. Germline CDR1 and CDR2: SGHRS and YFSETQ. Trimming pared 3 bases from V and 0 bases from J, leaving 13 bases between. The CDR3 runs to 16 residues. CDR3 sequence: CASSYGPGPSGNTIYF. CDR3 DNA sequence: TGCGCCAGCAGCTATGGACCCGGGCCCTCTGGAAACACCATATATTTT. The full variable domain, its missing parts supplied by reference TRBV5-1 and TRBJ1-3, is KAGVTQTPRYLIKTRGQQVTLSCSPISGHRSVSWYQQTPGQGLQFLFEYFSETQRNKGNFPGRFSGRQFSNSRSEMNVSTLELGDSALYLCASSYGPGPSGNTIYFGEGSWLTVV.

The rearrangement uses TRBV19 and TRBJ2-7; D is possibly TRBD2 (5 bases). V was cut by 1 base and J by 3 bases, with 10 bases left in between. Germline values: CDR1 LNHDA, CDR2 SQIVND (reference sequence). The CDR3 covers 14 residues. This CDR3 is CASSIASGSYEQYF. The CDR3 DNA is TGTGCCAGTAGTATAGCGTCGGGGAGCTACGAGCAGTACTTC.

This chain joins TRBV4-1 and TRBJ2-5, with 8 positions matching TRBD2. Germline V gene lookup returns CDR1 MGHRA and CDR2 YSYEKL. The CDR3 length is 17 residues. J lost 1 base, V lost 4 bases, and 11 bases had no gene match. The CDR3 sequence: CASSPGRGGPSQETQYF. The CDR3 DNA sequence: TGCGCCAGCAGCCCAGGCCGGGGGGGGCCTTCCCAAGAGACCCAGTACTTC.

The rearrangement links TRBV4-1 to TRBJ1-2; D might be TRBD1 (5 bases). The CDR3 spans 14 residues. V dropped 4 bases and J dropped 6 bases, with 15 bases sitting between them. CDR1 is MGHRA and CDR2 is YSYEKL in the germline V gene. CDR3 nucleotides: TGCGCCAGCAGCCGGACTGGTGGGGGGGATGGCTACACCTTC. Residues: CASSRTGGGDGYTF.

The gene calls are TRBV4-1 and TRBJ2-5; 7 bases align to TRBD2. V shed 0 bases, J shed 7 bases, and the junction held 5 bases outside the gene matches. Germline CDR1 reads MGHRA; CDR2 reads YSYEKL. CDR3 length: 14 amino acids. CDR3 in amino acids: CASSQDMRGWTQYF. For the CDR3, the DNA is TGCGCCAGCAGCCAAGACATGCGGGGGTGGACCCAGTACTTC.

This sequence joins TRBV7-8 and TRBJ1-2; D is ambiguous. This CDR3 spans 14 amino acids. V was shortened by 6 bases and J by 0 bases, with 11 bases between the two germline ends. Germline V gene sequence: CDR1 SGHVS, CDR2 FQNEAQ. CDR3 region: CASSPDGTNYGYTF. CDR3 coding DNA: TGTGCCAGCAGTCCGGACGGCACTAACTATGGCTACACCTTC.